This TCR beta chain was documented in a study of blood T cell repertoires in COVID-19. Whole-study context: Material from acute and convalescent COVID-19 was sourced from the United States, Italy and Spain. Sample material is recorded as cDNA or gDNA derived from T cells, B-cell-depleted T cells, or PBMCs.

Looked up from germline, CDR1 is LGHDT and CDR2 is YNNKEL (reference sequence). The CDR3 covers 16 residues. Trimming at V came to 1 base and at J to 6 bases, leaving 10 bases not matched to a gene. Per the original methods: Amplification with reference gene primers provided the estimates of nucleated cell counts. The method was immunoSEQ multiplex PCR; TCRdb's version includes in-frame clones alone and lacks a portion of them. That table is the source of V, J and clone size, and D and trimming were worked out from the DNA. The table lists 330,000 or so clones, approximately 88% of them singletons. Residents of around 24 US areas, aged about 18 to 89 years, made up the participants.

The clonotype comes from a man younger than 45 who had recovered from COVID-19. The chain has TRBV3-1 (or the pseudogene TRBV3-2) and TRBJ2-7, with 9 bases aligning to TRBD2. Sequenced: PBMCs or T cells enriched from blood (not recorded which). The CDR3 DNA is TGTGCCAGCAGCCAAGGGACTAGCGCTTTGGGGAGCGAGCAGTACTTC. Protein sequence: CASSQGTSALGSEQYF.